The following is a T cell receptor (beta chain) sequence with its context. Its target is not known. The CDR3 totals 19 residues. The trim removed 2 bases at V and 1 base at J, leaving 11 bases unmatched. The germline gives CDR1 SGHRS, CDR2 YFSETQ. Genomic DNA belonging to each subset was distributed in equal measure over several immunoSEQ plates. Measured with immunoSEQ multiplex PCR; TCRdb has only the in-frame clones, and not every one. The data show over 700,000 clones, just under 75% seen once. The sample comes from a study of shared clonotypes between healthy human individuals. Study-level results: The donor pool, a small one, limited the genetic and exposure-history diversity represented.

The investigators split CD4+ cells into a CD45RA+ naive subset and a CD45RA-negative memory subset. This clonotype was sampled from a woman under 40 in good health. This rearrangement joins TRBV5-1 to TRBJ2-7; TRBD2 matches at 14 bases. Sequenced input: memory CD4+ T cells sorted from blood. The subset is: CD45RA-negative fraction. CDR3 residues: CASSFMTSGRAGSSYEQYF. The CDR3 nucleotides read TGCGCCAGCAGCTTCATGACTAGCGGGAGGGCCGGATCATCCTACGAGCAGTACTTC.